The 3 T cell receptor beta chains below come from one sample, sequenced in a study of T cell responses to AZD1222 COVID-19 vaccine. The data were produced by immunoSEQ multiplex PCR, yet TCRdb's version contains in-frame clones alone and is incomplete. The sample records 90,000 to 130,000 clones, 88% being singletons. Here the sequenced sample was peripheral blood, taken on day 0 of AZD1222 vaccination. The receptors here all came from an adult in good health.

The rearrangement joins TRBV27 to TRBJ2-7; the D is unclear. V was trimmed by 2 bases and J by 3 bases, leaving 11 bases between them. The CDR3 has 14 residues. CDR1 and CDR2 from the germline V gene are MNHEY and SMNVEV (reference sequence). CDR3 nucleotide sequence: TGTGCCAGCAGTTTAAGCAGGACCATCTACGAGCAGTACTTC. Residues: CASSLSRTIYEQYF.

This chain links TRBV29-1 with TRBJ2-7; tentatively, D is TRBD2 (6 bases). The CDR3 length is 14 residues. V shed 4 bases and J shed 5 bases, with 18 bases lying between them. Germline CDR1 and CDR2: SQVTM and ANQGSEA. The CDR3 DNA is TGCAGCGTTGTAATGGCTCGGGGAGGCGACGAGCAGTACTTC. This sequence encodes CSVVMARGGDEQYF.

V usage is TRBV28 and J usage is TRBJ1-1; D ambiguous. CDR3 length: 12 residues. Deletions cut 8 bases from V and 2 bases from J, with 9 bases between. Germline V gene lookup returns CDR1 MDHEN and CDR2 SYDVKM. The DNA for the CDR3 is TGTGCCAGCTCCGGCACTAACACTGAAGCTTTCTTT. Its protein is CASSGTNTEAFF.